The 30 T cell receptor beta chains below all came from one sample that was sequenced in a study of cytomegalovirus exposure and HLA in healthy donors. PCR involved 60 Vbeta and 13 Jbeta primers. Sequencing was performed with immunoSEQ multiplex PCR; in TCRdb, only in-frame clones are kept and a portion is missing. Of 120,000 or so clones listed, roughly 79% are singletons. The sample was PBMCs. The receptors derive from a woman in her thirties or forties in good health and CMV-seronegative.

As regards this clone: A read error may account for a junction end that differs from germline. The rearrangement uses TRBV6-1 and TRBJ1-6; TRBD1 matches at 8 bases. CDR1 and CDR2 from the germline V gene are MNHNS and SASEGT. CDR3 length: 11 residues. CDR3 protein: CASSEGTGFYF. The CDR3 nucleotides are TGTGCCAGCAGTGAAGGGACAGGGTTCTACTTT.

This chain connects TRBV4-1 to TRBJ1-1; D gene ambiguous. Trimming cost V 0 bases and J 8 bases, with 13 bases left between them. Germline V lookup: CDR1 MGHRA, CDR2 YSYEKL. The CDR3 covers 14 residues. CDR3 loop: CASSQDWSSIEAFF. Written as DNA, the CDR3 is TGCGCCAGCAGCCAAGATTGGAGCAGTATAGAAGCTTTCTTT.

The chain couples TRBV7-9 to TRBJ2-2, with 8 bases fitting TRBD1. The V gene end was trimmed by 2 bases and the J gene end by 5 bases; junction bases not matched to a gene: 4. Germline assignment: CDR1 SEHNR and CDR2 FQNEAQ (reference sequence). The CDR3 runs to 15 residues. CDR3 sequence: CASSLQGAYTGELFF. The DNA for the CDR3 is TGTGCCAGCAGCTTACAGGGGGCATATACCGGGGAGCTGTTTTTT.

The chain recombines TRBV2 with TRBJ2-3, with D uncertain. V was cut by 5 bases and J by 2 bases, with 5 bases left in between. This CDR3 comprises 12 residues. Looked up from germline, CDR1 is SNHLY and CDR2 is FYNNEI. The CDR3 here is CASSLVTDTQYF. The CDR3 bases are TGTGCCAGCAGTCTAGTCACAGATACGCAGTATTTT.

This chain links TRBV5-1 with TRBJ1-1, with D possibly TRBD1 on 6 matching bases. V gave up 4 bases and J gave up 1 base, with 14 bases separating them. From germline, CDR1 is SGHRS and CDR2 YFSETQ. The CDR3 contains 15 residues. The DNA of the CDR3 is TGCGCCAGCAGCCCCCAGACAGGCCGGAACACTGAAGCTTTCTTT. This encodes CASSPQTGRNTEAFF. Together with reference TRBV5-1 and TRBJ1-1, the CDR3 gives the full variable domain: KAGVTQTPRYLIKTRGQQVTLSCSPISGHRSVSWYQQTPGQGLQFLFEYFSETQRNKGNFPGRFSGRQFSNSRSEMNVSTLELGDSALYLCASSPQTGRNTEAFFGQGTRLTVV.

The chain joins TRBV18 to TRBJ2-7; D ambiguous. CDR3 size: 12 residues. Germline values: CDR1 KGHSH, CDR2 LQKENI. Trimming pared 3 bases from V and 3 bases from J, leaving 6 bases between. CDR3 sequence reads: CASSPLGYEQYF. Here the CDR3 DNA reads TGTGCCAGCTCACCCCTCGGCTACGAGCAGTACTTC.

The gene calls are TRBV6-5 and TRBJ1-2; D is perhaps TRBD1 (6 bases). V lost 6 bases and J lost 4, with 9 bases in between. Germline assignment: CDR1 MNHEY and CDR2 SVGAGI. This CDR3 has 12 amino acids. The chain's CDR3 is CASRSDSYGYTF. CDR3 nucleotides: TGTGCCAGCAGATCGGACAGCTATGGCTACACCTTC.

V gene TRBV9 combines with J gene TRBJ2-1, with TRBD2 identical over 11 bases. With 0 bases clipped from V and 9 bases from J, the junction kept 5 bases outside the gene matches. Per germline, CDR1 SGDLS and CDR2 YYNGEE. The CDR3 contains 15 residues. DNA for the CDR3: TGTGCCAGCAGCGTAGATTCTAGCGGGAGGACTGAGCAGTTCTTC. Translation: CASSVDSSGRTEQFF.

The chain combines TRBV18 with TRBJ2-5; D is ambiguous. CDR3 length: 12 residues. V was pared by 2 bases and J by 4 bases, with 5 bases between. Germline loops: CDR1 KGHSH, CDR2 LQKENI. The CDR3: CASSPSRETQYF. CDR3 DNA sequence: TGTGCCAGCTCACCATCCCGAGAGACCCAGTACTTC.

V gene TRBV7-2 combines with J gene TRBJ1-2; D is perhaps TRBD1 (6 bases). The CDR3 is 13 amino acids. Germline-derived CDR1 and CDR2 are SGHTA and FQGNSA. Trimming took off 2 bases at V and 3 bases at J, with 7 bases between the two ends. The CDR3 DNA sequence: TGTGCCAGCAGCTTAAACAGGGACTATGGCTACACCTTC. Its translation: CASSLNRDYGYTF.

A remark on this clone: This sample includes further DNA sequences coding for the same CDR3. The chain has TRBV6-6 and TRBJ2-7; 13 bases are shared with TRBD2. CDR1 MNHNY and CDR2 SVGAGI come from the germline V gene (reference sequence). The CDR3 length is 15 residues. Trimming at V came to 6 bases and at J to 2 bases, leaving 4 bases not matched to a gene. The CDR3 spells CASRPGLAGAYEQYF. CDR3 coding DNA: TGTGCCAGCAGACCCGGACTAGCGGGAGCCTACGAGCAGTACTTC.

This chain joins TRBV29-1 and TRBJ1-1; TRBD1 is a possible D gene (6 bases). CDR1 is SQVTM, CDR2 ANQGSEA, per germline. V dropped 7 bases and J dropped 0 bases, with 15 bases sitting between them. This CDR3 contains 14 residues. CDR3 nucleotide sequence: TGCAGCGCCCGACGGGACACAATGAACACTGAAGCTTTCTTT. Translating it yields CSARRDTMNTEAFF.

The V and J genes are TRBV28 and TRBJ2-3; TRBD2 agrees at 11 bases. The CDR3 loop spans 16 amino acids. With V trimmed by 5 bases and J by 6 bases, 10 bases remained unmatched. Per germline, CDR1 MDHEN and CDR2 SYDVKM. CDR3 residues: CASSRPGLADRDTQYF. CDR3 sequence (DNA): TGTGCCAGCAGTCGACCGGGACTAGCGGACCGGGATACGCAGTATTTT.

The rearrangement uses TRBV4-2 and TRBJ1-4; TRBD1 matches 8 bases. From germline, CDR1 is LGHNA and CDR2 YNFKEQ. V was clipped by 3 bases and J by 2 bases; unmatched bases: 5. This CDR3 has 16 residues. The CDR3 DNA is TGTGCCAGCAGCCAGCAAACAGGGGGGACTAATGAAAAACTGTTTTTT. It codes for CASSQQTGGTNEKLFF.

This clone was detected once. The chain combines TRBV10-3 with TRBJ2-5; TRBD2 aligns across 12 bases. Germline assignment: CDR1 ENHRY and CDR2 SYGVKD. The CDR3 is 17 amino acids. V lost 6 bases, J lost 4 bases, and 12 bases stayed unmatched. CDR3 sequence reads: CAISGTTTSGGSETQYF. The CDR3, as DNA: TGTGCCATCAGCGGAACTACGACTAGCGGGGGTTCAGAGACCCAGTACTTC.

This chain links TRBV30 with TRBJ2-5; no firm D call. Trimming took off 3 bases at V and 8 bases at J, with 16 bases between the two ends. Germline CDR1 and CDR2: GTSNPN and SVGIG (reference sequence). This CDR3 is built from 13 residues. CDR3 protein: CAWSRSPIETQYF. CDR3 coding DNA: TGTGCCTGGAGCAGGTCCCCTATCGAAACCCAGTACTTC.

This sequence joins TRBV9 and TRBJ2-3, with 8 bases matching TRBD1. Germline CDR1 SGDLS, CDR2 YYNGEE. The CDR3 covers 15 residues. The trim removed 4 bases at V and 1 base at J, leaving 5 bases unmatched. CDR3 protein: CASSSGQGGTDTQYF. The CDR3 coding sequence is TGTGCCAGCAGCTCCGGACAGGGTGGCACAGATACGCAGTATTTT.

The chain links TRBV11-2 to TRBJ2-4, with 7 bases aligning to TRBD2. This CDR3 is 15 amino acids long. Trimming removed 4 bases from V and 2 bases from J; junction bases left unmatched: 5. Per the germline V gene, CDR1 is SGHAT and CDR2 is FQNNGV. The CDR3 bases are TGTGCCAGCAGCTCTCCGGGACTATCCAAAAACATTCAGTACTTC. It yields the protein CASSSPGLSKNIQYF.

The chain's CDR3 is CASSFPVVYEQYF. DNA for the CDR3: TGTGCCAGCAGTTTCCCGGTTGTCTACGAGCAGTACTTC. The V call is TRBV6-8, the J call TRBJ2-7, with D unclear. Per the germline V gene, CDR1 is MNHGY and CDR2 is SAAAGT. V was trimmed by 4 bases and J by 3 bases, leaving 10 bases between them. CDR3 length: 13 amino acids.

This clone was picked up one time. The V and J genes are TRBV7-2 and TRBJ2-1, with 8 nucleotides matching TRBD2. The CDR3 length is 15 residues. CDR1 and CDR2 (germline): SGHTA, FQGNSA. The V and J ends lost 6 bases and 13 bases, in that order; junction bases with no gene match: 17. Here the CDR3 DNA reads TGTGCCAGCAGAAAAGACCTGAGCGGGAGCGGTGAACAGTTCTTC. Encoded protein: CASRKDLSGSGEQFF.

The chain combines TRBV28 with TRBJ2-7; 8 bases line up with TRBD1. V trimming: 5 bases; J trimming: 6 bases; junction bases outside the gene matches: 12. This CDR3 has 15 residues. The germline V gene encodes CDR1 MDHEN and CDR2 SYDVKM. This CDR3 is CASSPEHRGASEQYF. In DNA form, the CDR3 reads TGTGCCAGCAGTCCGGAGCACAGGGGGGCCTCCGAGCAGTACTTC.

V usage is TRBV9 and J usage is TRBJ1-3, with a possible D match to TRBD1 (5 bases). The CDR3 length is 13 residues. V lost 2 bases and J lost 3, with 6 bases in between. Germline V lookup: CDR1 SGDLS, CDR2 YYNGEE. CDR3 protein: CASSVDSGNTIYF. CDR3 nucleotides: TGTGCCAGCAGCGTTGACAGTGGAAACACCATATATTTT.

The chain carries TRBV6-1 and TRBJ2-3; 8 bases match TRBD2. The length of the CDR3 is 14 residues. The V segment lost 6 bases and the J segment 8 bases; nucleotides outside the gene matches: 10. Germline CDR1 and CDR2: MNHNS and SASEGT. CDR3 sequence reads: CASRPGLDVGTQYF. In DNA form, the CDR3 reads TGTGCCAGCAGGCCGGGACTAGACGTGGGTACGCAGTATTTT.

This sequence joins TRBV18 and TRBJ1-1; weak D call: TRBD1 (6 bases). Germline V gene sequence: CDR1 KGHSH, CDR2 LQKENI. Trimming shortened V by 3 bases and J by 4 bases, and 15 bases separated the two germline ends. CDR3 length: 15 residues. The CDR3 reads CASSPKSGAPTEAFF. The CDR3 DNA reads TGTGCCAGCTCACCTAAATCAGGGGCCCCCACTGAAGCTTTCTTT.

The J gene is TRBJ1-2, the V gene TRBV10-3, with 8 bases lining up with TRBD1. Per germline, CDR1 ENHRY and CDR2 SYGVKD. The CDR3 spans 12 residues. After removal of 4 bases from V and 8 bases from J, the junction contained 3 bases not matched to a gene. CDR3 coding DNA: TGTGCCATCAGTGGGACAGGGAGCGGCTACACCTTC. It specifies CAISGTGSGYTF.

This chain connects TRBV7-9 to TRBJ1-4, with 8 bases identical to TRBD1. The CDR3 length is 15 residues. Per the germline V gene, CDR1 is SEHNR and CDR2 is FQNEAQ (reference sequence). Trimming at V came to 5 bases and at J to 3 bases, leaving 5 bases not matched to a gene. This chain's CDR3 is CASSPTGAANEKLFF. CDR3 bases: TGTGCCAGCAGCCCGACAGGGGCGGCTAATGAAAAACTGTTTTTT.

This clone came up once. The CDR3 DNA is TGTGCCAGCAGCGAAACTAGCGCGAACACCGGGGAGCTGTTTTTT. It encodes CASSETSANTGELFF. The rearrangement links TRBV7-7 to TRBJ2-2; 7 bases are shared with TRBD2. The germline V gene has CDR1 SSHAT and CDR2 FNYEAQ (reference sequence). V lost 5 bases to trimming and J lost 0 bases; unmatched junction nucleotides: 3. The CDR3 contains 15 residues. Looking up the rest from reference TRBV7-7 and TRBJ2-2 gives the full variable domain: GAGVSQSPRYKVTKRGQDVTLRCDPISSHATLYWYQQALGQGPEFLTYFNYEAQPDKSGLPSDRFSAERPEGSISTLTIQRTEQRDSAMYRCASSETSANTGELFFGEGSRLTVL.

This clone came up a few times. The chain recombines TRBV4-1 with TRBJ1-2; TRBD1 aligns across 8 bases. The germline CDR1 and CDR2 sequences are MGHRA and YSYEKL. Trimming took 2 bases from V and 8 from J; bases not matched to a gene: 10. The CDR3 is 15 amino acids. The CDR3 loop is CASSQPSDRALGYTF. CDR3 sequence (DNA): TGCGCCAGCAGCCAACCCTCGGACAGGGCTTTGGGCTACACCTTC.

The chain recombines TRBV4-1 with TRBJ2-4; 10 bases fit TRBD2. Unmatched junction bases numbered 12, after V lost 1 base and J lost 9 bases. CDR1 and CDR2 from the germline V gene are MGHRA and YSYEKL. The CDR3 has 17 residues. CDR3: CASSQGGTSAPGGIQYF. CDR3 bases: TGCGCCAGCAGCCAAGGCGGGACTAGCGCTCCCGGGGGCATTCAGTACTTC.

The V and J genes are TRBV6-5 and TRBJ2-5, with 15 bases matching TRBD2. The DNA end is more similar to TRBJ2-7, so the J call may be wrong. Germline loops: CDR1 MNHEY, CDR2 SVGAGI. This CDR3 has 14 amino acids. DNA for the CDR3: TGTGCCAGCAGGAGGACTAGCGGGGGGGCCGAGCAGTACTTC. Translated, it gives CASRRTSGGAEQYF.